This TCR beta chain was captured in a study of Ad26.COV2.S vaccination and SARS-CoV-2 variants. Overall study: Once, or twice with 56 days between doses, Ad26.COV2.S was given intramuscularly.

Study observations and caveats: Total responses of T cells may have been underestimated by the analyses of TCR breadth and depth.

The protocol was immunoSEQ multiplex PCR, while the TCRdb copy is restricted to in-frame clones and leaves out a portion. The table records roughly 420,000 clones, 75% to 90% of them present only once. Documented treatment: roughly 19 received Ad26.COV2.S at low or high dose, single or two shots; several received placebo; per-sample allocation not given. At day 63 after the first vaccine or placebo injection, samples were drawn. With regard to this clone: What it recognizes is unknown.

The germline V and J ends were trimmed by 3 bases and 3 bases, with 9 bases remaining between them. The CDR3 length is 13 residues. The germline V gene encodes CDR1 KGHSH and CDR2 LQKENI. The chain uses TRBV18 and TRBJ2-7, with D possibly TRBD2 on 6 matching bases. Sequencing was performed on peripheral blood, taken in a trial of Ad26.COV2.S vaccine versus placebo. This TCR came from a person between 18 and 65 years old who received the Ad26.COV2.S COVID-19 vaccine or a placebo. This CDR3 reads CASSPSGGYEQYV. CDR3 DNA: TGTGCCAGCTCACCTAGCGGAGGCTACGAGCAGTACGTC.